These 21 T cell receptor beta chains share one sample of origin, sequenced in a study of Ad26.COV2.S vaccination and SARS-CoV-2 variants. Treatment here: over 15 received Ad26.COV2.S at low or high dose, single or two shots; five or six received placebo; per-sample allocation not given. After the first vaccine or placebo injection, samples were drawn on day 63. Clones were sequenced by immunoSEQ multiplex PCR, and TCRdb holds only the in-frame ones, with some missing. The sample records 410,000 or so clones, about 90% being singletons. The specimen comprised peripheral blood, sampled in a trial of Ad26.COV2.S vaccine versus placebo. Receptors were obtained from a person aged 18 to 65 who received the Ad26.COV2.S COVID-19 vaccine or a placebo.

This chain connects TRBV24-1 to TRBJ2-2; TRBD1 matches at 9 bases. With V trimmed by 6 bases and J by 3 bases, 4 bases remained unmatched. The CDR3 spans 15 residues. Germline V gene data show CDR1 as KGHDR and CDR2 as SFDVKD. The CDR3 sequence is CATSKGQGYTGELFF. The DNA for the CDR3 is TGTGCCACCAGTAAGGGACAGGGCTACACCGGGGAGCTGTTTTTT.

The chain combines TRBV28 with TRBJ2-3, with TRBD2 matching over 7 bases. This CDR3 has 13 amino acids. Unmatched junction bases numbered 3, after V lost 5 bases and J lost 4 bases. In germline, CDR1 is MDHEN, CDR2 SYDVKM. The DNA of the CDR3 is TGTGCCAGCAGTACGCGGGGGTCAGATACGCAGTATTTT. It encodes CASSTRGSDTQYF.

The gene calls are TRBV5-4 and TRBJ1-4; D is uncertain. Germline V gene data show CDR1 as SGHNT and CDR2 as YYREEE (reference sequence). The V gene lost 4 bases and the J gene lost 8 bases, with 6 bases spanning the gap. This CDR3 is built from 11 residues. CDR3 in amino acids: CASSAGEKLFF. The CDR3 coding sequence is TGTGCCAGCAGCGCCGGGGAAAAACTGTTTTTT.

This sequence joins TRBV28 and TRBJ2-1; D perhaps matches TRBD1 (6 bases). This CDR3 is built from 17 residues. Per the germline V gene, CDR1 is MDHEN and CDR2 is SYDVKM. V lost 4 bases, J lost 0 bases, and 16 bases lay in between. For the CDR3, the DNA is TGTGCCAGCAGTTCACCGGACAGCGCGAGCTCCTACAATGAGCAGTTCTTC. Protein sequence: CASSSPDSASSYNEQFF.

This rearrangement joins TRBV6-5 to TRBJ2-7; 13 nucleotides line up with TRBD2. With 6 bases clipped from V and 4 bases from J, the junction kept 3 bases outside the gene matches. The V gene's germline CDR1 is MNHEY and CDR2 SVGAGI. The length of the CDR3 is 14 residues. The CDR3 nucleotides read TGTGCCAGCAGGCGGACTAGCGGGGGATACGAGCAGTACTTC. Translating gives CASRRTSGGYEQYF.

The chain combines TRBV3-1 (or the pseudogene TRBV3-2) with TRBJ1-6, with 7 positions matching TRBD1. The CDR3 consists of 15 residues. V was pared by 6 bases and J by 7 bases, with 9 bases of the junction left unmatched. In germline, CDR1 is LGHDT, CDR2 YNNKEL (reference sequence). This chain's CDR3 is CASRNRGGINSPLHF. Written as DNA, the CDR3 is TGTGCCAGCAGGAACAGGGGCGGGATAAATTCACCCCTCCACTTT.

This chain's CDR3 is CASSYGTSGNTIYF. The CDR3, as DNA: TGTGCCAGCAGCTACGGGACCTCTGGAAACACCATATATTTT. The chain is built from TRBV7-2 and TRBJ1-3, with D maybe TRBD1 (5 bases). CDR1 and CDR2 (germline): SGHTA, FQGNSA. Trimming removed 4 bases at V and 0 bases at J, with 7 bases between. The CDR3 is made up of 14 amino acids.

The chain is built from TRBV9 and TRBJ2-2; 7 nucleotides align to TRBD2. Germline values: CDR1 SGDLS, CDR2 YYNGEE. Losses at the gene ends were 5 bases for V and 1 base for J; bases not matched to a gene: 5. The CDR3 consists of 15 residues. CDR3 sequence: CASRSPGGNTGELFF. The CDR3 coding sequence is TGTGCCAGCAGAAGCCCGGGGGGGAACACCGGGGAGCTGTTTTTT.

This clone was seen a single time. The chain is built from TRBV5-8 and TRBJ2-5; 10 bases match TRBD1. The CDR3 spans 14 residues. Germline V gives CDR1 SGHTS, CDR2 YDEGEE. J was trimmed by 5 bases and V by 4 bases; bases with no gene match: 5. In DNA form, the CDR3 reads TGTGCCAGCAGCCGGGACAGGGGTGGGGAGACCCAGTACTTC. It codes for CASSRDRGGETQYF.

The chain combines TRBV6-5 with TRBJ1-1; D unclear. The germline V gene has CDR1 MNHEY and CDR2 SVGAGI. Trimming removed 6 bases from V and 1 base from J, with 9 bases in between. The CDR3 totals 13 residues. The CDR3 DNA reads as TGTGCCAGCAGAGGGCCACCGAACACTGAAGCTTTCTTT. Translated, it gives CASRGPPNTEAFF.

The table lists this clone with a count of one. The V and J genes are TRBV19 and TRBJ1-2, with TRBD1 as a possible D gene (5 bases). Germline V gives CDR1 LNHDA, CDR2 SQIVND (reference sequence). CDR3 length equals 15 residues. The V gene lost 4 bases and the J gene lost 0 bases, with 12 bases spanning the gap. The CDR3 protein is CASSTFDSSNYGYTF. Written as DNA, the CDR3 is TGTGCCAGTAGTACCTTCGACAGCTCTAACTATGGCTACACCTTC.

The chain employs TRBV11-3 and TRBJ1-1; weak D call: TRBD1 (5 bases). CDR1 and CDR2 from the germline V gene are SGHNT and YENEEA. The ends were cut back, 5 bases at V and 6 bases at J, with 13 bases in the middle. This CDR3 is 13 amino acids long. This chain's CDR3 is CASSPRRDAEAFF. The DNA of the CDR3 is TGTGCCAGCAGCCCTCGCAGGGACGCTGAAGCTTTCTTT.

The J gene is TRBJ2-3, the V gene TRBV24-1; TRBD2 matches 7 bases. V shed 4 bases and J 1 base; nucleotides not matched to a gene: 4. Germline V gene data show CDR1 as KGHDR and CDR2 as SFDVKD. This CDR3 contains 15 residues. The CDR3 nucleotides read TGTGCCACCAGTGACGCTAGCGGACGCACAGATACGCAGTATTTT. Its translation is CATSDASGRTDTQYF.

This chain joins TRBV27 and TRBJ2-1, with a tentative D call TRBD2 (5 bases). Trimming removed 3 bases at V and 1 base at J, with 16 bases between. There are 17 residues in the CDR3. Germline assignment: CDR1 MNHEY and CDR2 SMNVEV (reference sequence). This CDR3 is CASSLYEGPTSYNEQFF. As DNA, the CDR3 is TGTGCCAGCAGTTTGTATGAGGGCCCGACTTCCTACAATGAGCAGTTCTTC.

The DNA for the CDR3 is TGTGCCAGCAGCCAAGTCTTTGGGGGACAGTATAATTCACCCCTCCACTTT. Its translation: CASSQVFGGQYNSPLHF. The rearrangement links TRBV3-1 (or the pseudogene TRBV3-2) to TRBJ1-6; 7 nucleotides line up with TRBD1. Germline loops: CDR1 LGHDT, CDR2 YNNKEL (reference sequence). The CDR3 runs to 17 residues. The trim removed 1 base at V and 4 bases at J, leaving 7 bases unmatched.

The chain uses TRBV11-2 and TRBJ1-1; no firm D call. The germline CDR1 and CDR2 sequences are SGHAT and FQNNGV. The V and J ends lost 5 bases and 0 bases respectively, with 16 bases between them. This CDR3 contains 16 residues. This CDR3 is CASSQVVVGMNTEAFF. The CDR3 nucleotides read TGTGCCAGCAGCCAAGTCGTTGTTGGAATGAACACTGAAGCTTTCTTT.

The chain joins TRBV3-1 (or the pseudogene TRBV3-2) to TRBJ2-3; D possibly corresponds to TRBD2 (6 bases). The CDR3 has 13 residues. Germline-derived CDR1 and CDR2 are LGHDT and YNNKEL (reference sequence). The V gene lost 0 bases and the J gene lost 6 bases, with 7 bases spanning the gap. This chain's CDR3 is CASSQDGRDTQYF. The CDR3 DNA reads as TGTGCCAGCAGCCAAGATGGGAGGGATACGCAGTATTTT.

The chain uses TRBV19 and TRBJ2-7; 9 bases map to TRBD1. Germline trimming cut 4 bases from V and 4 bases from J; bases unmatched to any gene: 8. Germline V lookup: CDR1 LNHDA, CDR2 SQIVND (reference sequence). The CDR3 is 15 residues long. The DNA of the CDR3 is TGTGCCAGTAGTAGAAAACCCGACAGGGGGTACGAGCAGTACTTC. Translation gives CASSRKPDRGYEQYF. Supplemented by reference TRBV19 and TRBJ2-7, the full variable domain reads DGGITQSPKYLFRKEGQNVTLSCEQNLNHDAMYWYRQDPGQGLRLIYYSQIVNDFQKGDIAEGYSVSREKKESFPLTVTSAQKNPTAFYLCASSRKPDRGYEQYFGPGTRLTVT.

This clone was counted a single time. This chain uses TRBV4-3 with TRBJ1-2, with TRBD1 as a possible D gene (6 bases). The CDR3 length is 13 residues. Trimming took off 4 bases at V and 4 bases at J, with 10 bases between the two ends. Germline V CDR1 and CDR2: LGHNA, YSLEER. In nucleotides, the CDR3 is TGCGCCAGCAGCCCGTGGGGGCTCTATGGCTACACCTTC. Translation: CASSPWGLYGYTF.

V is TRBV2 and J is TRBJ1-6; D perhaps matches TRBD1 (6 bases). V dropped 3 bases and J dropped 1 base, with 10 bases sitting between them. CDR1 is SNHLY, CDR2 FYNNEI, per germline. There are 16 residues in the CDR3. The CDR3 spells CASSDGGSSYNSPLHF. The CDR3, as DNA: TGTGCCAGCAGTGATGGGGGCAGTTCCTATAATTCACCCCTCCACTTT. Using reference TRBV2 and TRBJ1-6 for the parts outside the CDR3, the full variable domain is EPEVTQTPSHQVTQMGQEVILRCVPISNHLYFYWYRQILGQKVEFLVSFYNNEISEKSEIFDDQFSVERPDGSNFTLKIRSTKLEDSAMYFCASSDGGSSYNSPLHFGNGTRLTVT.

This rearrangement joins TRBV6-5 to TRBJ1-1, with a weak D call TRBD1 (6 bases). Germline V CDR1 and CDR2: MNHEY, SVGAGI. V was pared by 6 bases and J by 1 base, with 15 bases between. CDR3 length: 15 amino acids. In DNA form, the CDR3 reads TGTGCCAGCAGACCCGGGACACCTCGGAACACTGAAGCTTTCTTT. Translation: CASRPGTPRNTEAFF.